This paragraph reports one T cell receptor (beta chain). Its antigen is still unknown. Germline CDR1 and CDR2: SGHTA and FQGNSA. Unmatched junction bases numbered 9, after V lost 7 bases and J lost 4 bases. CDR3 length equals 14 residues. The data originate from a study of shared clonotypes between healthy human individuals. Regarding the study as a whole: Naive subsets typically showed greater estimated richness than memory subsets.

The table came from immunoSEQ multiplex PCR; TCRdb's copy has only in-frame clones and leaves some out. The table has around 2.1 million clones, around 93% seen once. Positive CCR7 selection of CD45RO-negative cells yielded the naive CD8 cells, and terminally differentiated effector memory CD45RA+ cells were excluded. The chain links TRBV7-2 to TRBJ2-7; 8 bases map to TRBD1. The sequence came from a man aged 18 to 35 in good health. Some clones in this sample may be carry-over from other donors' samples. Sequencing was done on a sample of naive CD8+ T cells from PBMCs. The CDR3 loop reads CASTLYGTGYEQYF. In DNA form, the CDR3 reads TGTGCCAGCACCTTGTACGGGACAGGTTACGAGCAGTACTTC.